Reported below is one T cell receptor (beta chain). Its matching antigen is unknown. The data were obtained in a study of blood T cells in healthy people across ages. In the study overall: Capture via template switching afforded approximately one barcoded beta molecule per two T cells.

Regarding the study as a whole: Estimated diversity, derived from one million T cells, was regarded as an underestimate.

The authors ran a second PCR of 7 to 11 cycles using a sample-barcoded 5' primer and a J-beta primer mix. The template-switch adaptor, which had 12 random nucleotides, put a tag on each cDNA molecule. TCRdb analysed the 5' RACE reads with MiXCR anew, one entry per CDR3 protein. This sample has around 1,000,000 distinct CDR3 sequences, with less than 45% found just once. V was trimmed by 1 base and J by 3 bases, leaving 7 bases between them. The length of the CDR3 is 13 residues. The germline V gene encodes CDR1 SGHTA and CDR2 FQGNSA. The sequence derives from a young man in good health. The chain couples TRBV7-2 to TRBJ2-7; D gene unclear. The sequencing input was blood. The CDR3 DNA reads as TGTGCCAGCAGCTTAGATCGGGTCTACGAGCAGTACTTC. Translated: CASSLDRVYEQYF.